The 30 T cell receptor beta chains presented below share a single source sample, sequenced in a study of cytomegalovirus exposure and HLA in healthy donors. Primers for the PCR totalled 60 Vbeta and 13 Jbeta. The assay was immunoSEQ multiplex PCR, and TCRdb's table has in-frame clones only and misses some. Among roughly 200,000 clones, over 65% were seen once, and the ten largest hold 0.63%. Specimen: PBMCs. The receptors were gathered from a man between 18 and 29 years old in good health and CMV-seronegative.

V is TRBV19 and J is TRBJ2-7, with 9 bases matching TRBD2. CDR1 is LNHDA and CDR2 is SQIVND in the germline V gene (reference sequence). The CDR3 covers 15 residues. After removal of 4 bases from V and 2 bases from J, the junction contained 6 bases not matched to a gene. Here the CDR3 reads CASSRLAATTYEQYF. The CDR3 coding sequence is TGTGCCAGTAGTAGACTAGCGGCAACCACCTACGAGCAGTACTTC. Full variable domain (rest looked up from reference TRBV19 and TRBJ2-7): DGGITQSPKYLFRKEGQNVTLSCEQNLNHDAMYWYRQDPGQGLRLIYYSQIVNDFQKGDIAEGYSVSREKKESFPLTVTSAQKNPTAFYLCASSRLAATTYEQYFGPGTRLTVT.

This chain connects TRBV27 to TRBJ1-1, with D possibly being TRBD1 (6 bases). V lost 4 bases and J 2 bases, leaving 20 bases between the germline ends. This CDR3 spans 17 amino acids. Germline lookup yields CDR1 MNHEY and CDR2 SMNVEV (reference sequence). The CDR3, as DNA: TGTGCCAGCAGTTCACTAAAACAGGGAGTAGGCAACACTGAAGCTTTCTTT. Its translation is CASSSLKQGVGNTEAFF.

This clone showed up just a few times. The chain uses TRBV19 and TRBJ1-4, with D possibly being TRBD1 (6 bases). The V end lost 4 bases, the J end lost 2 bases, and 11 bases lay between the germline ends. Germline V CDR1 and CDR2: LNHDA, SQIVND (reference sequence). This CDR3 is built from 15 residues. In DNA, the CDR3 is TGTGCCAGTAGTAGGGCAGGGGCTACTAATGAAAAACTGTTTTTT. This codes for CASSRAGATNEKLFF.

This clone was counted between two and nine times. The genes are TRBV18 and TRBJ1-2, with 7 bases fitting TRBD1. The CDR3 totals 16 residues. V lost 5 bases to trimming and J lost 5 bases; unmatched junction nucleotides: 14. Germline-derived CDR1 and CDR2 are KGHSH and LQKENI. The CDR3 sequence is CASSERHRGSRYGYTF. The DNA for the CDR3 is TGTGCCAGCTCAGAAAGACACAGGGGATCGAGGTATGGCTACACCTTC.

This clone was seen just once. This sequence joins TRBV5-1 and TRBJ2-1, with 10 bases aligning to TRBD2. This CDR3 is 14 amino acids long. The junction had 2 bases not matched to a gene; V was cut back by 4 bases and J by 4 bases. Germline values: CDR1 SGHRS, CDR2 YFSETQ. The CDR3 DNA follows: TGCGCCAGCAGCGGGACTAGCGTTTACAATGAGCAGTTCTTC. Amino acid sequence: CASSGTSVYNEQFF.

Written as DNA, the CDR3 is TGTGCCAGCCACGGGACAGGGGGTGGCGAGCAGTACTTC. Its translation: CASHGTGGGEQYF. The J gene is TRBJ2-7, the V gene TRBV18; 11 positions agree with TRBD1. The CDR3 has 13 residues. The germline CDR1 and CDR2 sequences are KGHSH and LQKENI. V lost 8 bases and J lost 6; bases outside the gene matches: 6.

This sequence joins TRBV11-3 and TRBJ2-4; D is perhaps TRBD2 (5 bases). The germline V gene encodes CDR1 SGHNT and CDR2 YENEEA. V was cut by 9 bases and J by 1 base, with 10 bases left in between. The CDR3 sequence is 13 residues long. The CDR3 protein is CASPTRAKNIQYF. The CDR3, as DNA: TGTGCCAGTCCCACTAGGGCCAAAAACATTCAGTACTTC.

CDR3: CASSQETSGRLYEQYF. The CDR3 DNA reads as TGTGCCAGCAGCCAGGAAACTAGCGGGCGGCTCTACGAGCAGTACTTC. The rearrangement joins TRBV4-2 to TRBJ2-7; 9 bases match TRBD2. V shed 3 bases and J 3 bases; nucleotides not matched to a gene: 9. The CDR3 spans 16 residues. CDR1 and CDR2 from the germline V gene are LGHNA and YNFKEQ.

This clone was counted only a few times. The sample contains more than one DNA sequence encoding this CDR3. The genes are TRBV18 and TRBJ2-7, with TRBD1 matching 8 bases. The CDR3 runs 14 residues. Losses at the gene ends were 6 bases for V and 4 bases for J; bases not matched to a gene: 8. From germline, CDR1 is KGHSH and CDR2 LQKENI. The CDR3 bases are TGTGCCAGCTCGCCGGGACAGGTATTATACGAGCAGTACTTC. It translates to CASSPGQVLYEQYF. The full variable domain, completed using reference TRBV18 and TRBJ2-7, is NAGVMQNPRHLVRRRGQEARLRCSPMKGHSHVYWYRQLPEEGLKFMVYLQKENIIDESGMPKERFSAEFPKEGPSILRIQQVVRGDSAAYFCASSPGQVLYEQYFGPGTRLTVT.

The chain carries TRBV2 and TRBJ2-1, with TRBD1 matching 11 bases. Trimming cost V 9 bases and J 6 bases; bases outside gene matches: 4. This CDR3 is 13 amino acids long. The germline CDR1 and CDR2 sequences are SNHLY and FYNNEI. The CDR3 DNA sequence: TGTGCCAGGGACAGGGGGCAAAGCAATGAGCAGTTCTTC. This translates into CARDRGQSNEQFF. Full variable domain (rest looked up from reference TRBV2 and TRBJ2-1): EPEVTQTPSHQVTQMGQEVILRCVPISNHLYFYWYRQILGQKVEFLVSFYNNEISEKSEIFDDQFSVERPDGSNFTLKIRSTKLEDSAMYFCARDRGQSNEQFFGPGTRLTVL.

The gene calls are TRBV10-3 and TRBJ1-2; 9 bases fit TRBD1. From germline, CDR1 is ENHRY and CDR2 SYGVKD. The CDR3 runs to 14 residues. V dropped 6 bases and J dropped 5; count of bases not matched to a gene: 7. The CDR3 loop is CAIRSDRGPYGYTF. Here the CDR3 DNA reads TGTGCCATCAGGTCGGACAGGGGCCCTTATGGCTACACCTTC.

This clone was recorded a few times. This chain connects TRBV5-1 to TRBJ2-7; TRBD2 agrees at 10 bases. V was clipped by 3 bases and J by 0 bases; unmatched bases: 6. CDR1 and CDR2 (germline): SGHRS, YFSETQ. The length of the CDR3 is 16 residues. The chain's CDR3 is CASSWQLAGLSYEQYF. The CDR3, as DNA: TGCGCCAGCAGCTGGCAACTAGCGGGGCTCTCCTACGAGCAGTACTTC.

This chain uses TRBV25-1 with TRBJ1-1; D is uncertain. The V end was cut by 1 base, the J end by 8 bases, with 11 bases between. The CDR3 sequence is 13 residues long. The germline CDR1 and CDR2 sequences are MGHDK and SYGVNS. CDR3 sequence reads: CASSESPALEAFF. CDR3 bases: TGTGCCAGCAGTGAATCACCCGCGCTCGAAGCTTTCTTT.

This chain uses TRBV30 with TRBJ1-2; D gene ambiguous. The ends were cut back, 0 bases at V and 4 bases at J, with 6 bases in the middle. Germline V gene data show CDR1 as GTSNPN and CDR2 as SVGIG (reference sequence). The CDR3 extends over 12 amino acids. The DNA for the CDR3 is TGTGCCTGGAGTGTTGGAGGCTATGGCTACACCTTC. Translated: CAWSVGGYGYTF. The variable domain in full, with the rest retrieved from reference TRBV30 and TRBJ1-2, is SQTIHQWPATLVQPVGSPLSLECTVEGTSNPNLYWYRQAAGRGLQLLFYSVGIGQISSEVPQNLSASRPQDRQFILSSKKLLLSDSGFYLCAWSVGGYGYTFGSGTRLTVV.

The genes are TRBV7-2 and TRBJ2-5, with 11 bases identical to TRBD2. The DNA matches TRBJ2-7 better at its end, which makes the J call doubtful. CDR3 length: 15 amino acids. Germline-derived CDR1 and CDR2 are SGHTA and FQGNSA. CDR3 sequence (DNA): TGTGCCAGCAGCTTTACCGGGACTAGCGGATACGAGCAGTACTTC. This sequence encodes CASSFTGTSGYEQYF.

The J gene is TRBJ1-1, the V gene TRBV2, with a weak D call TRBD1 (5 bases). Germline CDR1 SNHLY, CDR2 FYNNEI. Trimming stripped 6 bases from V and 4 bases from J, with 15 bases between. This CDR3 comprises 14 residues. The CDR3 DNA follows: TGTGCCAGCAGGGAGGTCTCGGGGGGCACTGAAGCTTTCTTT. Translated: CASREVSGGTEAFF.

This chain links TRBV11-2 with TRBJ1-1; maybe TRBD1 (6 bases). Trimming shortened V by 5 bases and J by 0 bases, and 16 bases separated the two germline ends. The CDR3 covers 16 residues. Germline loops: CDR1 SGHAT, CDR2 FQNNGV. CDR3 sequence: CASSTDPGTMNTEAFF. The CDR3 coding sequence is TGTGCCAGCAGCACAGACCCCGGGACAATGAACACTGAAGCTTTCTTT.

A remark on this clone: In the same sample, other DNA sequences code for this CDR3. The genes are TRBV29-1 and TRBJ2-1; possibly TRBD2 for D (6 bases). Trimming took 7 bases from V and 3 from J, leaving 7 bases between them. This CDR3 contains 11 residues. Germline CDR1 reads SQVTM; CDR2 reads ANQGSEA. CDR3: CSAGGYNEQFF. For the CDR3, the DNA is TGCAGCGCCGGGGGCTACAATGAGCAGTTCTTC.

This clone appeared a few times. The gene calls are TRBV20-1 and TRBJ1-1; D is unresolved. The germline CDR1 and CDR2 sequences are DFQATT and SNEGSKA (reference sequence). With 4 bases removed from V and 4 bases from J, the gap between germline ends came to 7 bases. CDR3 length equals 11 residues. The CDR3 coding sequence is TGCAGTGCTAAGAGCGGCACTGAAGCTTTCTTT. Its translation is CSAKSGTEAFF.

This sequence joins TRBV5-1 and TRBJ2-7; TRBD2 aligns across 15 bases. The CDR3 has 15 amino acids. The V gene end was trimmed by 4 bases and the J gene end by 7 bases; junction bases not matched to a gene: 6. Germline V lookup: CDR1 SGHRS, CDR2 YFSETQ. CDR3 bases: TGCGCCAGCAGCCGGACTAGCGGGAGGGCCGGGGAGCAGTACTTC. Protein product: CASSRTSGRAGEQYF.

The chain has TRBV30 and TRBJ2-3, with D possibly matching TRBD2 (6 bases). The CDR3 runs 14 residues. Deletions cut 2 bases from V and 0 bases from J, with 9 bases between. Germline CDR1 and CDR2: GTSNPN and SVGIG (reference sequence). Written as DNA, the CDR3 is TGTGCCTGGAGTAGCGGGTTTAGCACAGATACGCAGTATTTT. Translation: CAWSSGFSTDTQYF.

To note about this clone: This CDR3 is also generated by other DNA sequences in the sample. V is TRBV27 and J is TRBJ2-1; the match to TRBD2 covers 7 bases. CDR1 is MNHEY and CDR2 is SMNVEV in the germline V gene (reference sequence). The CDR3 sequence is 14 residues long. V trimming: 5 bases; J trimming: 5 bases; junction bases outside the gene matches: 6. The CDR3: CASSPGTTDNEQFF. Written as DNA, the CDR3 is TGTGCCAGCAGTCCCGGGACTACCGACAATGAGCAGTTCTTC.

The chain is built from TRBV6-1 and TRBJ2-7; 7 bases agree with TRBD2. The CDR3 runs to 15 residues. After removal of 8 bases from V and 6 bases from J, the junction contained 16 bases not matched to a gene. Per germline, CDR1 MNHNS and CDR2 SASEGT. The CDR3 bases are TGTGCCAGCGTTCCGATGGGCGGGAGTCTGGGCGAGCAGTACTTC. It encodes CASVPMGGSLGEQYF.

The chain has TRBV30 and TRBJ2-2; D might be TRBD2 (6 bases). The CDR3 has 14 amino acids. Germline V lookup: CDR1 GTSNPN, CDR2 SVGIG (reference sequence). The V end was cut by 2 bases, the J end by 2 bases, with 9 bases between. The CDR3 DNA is TGTGCCTGGAGTCCGGGAGCTAACACCGGGGAGCTGTTTTTT. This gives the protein CAWSPGANTGELFF.

This CDR3 is CASSFISSYNEQFF. In DNA form, the CDR3 reads TGTGCCAGCAGTTTCATTAGCTCCTACAATGAGCAGTTCTTC. The V gene is TRBV27, the J gene TRBJ2-1, with D uncertain. The V and J ends lost 3 bases and 0 bases respectively, with 6 bases between them. The germline CDR1 and CDR2 sequences are MNHEY and SMNVEV (reference sequence). CDR3 length: 14 residues.

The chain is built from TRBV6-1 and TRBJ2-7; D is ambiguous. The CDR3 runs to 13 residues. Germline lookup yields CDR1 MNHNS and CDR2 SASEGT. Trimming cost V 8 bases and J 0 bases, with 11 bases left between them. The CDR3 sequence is CASAGVSSYEQYF. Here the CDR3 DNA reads TGTGCCAGCGCAGGCGTTTCCTCCTACGAGCAGTACTTC.

CDR3 DNA: TGTGCCAGCAGCTCCCGAGACCGAGAGGGCGAGCAGTACTTC. It encodes CASSSRDREGEQYF. V is TRBV11-2 and J is TRBJ2-7; the D gene is possibly TRBD2 (5 bases). Between the trimmed V and J ends, which lost 4 bases and 6 bases, there was a span of 16 bases. The CDR3 loop spans 14 amino acids. The V gene's germline CDR1 is SGHAT and CDR2 FQNNGV.

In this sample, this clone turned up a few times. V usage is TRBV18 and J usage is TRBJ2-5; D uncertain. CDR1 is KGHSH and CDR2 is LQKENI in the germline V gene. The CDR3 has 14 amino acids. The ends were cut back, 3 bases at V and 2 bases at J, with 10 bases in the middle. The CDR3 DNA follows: TGTGCCAGCTCACCTCAAACAAAACAAGAGACCCAGTACTTC. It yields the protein CASSPQTKQETQYF.

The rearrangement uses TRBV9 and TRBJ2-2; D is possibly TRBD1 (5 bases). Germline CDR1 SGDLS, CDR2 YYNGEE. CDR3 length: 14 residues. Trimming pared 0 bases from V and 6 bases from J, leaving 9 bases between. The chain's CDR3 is CASSVEGFSGELFF. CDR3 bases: TGTGCCAGCAGCGTAGAGGGGTTTTCCGGGGAGCTGTTTTTT.

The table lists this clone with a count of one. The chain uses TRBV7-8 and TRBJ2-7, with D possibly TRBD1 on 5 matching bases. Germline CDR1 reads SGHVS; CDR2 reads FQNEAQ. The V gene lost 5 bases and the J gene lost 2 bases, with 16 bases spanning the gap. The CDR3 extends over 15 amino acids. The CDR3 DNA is TGTGCCAGCAGCCCCACGGGCAGGGCCACCTACGAGCAGTACTTC. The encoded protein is CASSPTGRATYEQYF. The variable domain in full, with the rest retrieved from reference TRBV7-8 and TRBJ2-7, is GAGVSQSPRYKVAKRGQDVALRCDPISGHVSLFWYQQALGQGPEFLTYFQNEAQLDKSGLPSDRFFAERPEGSVSTLKIQRTQQEDSAVYLCASSPTGRATYEQYFGPGTRLTVT.